What follows are 22 T cell receptor beta chains derived from one specimen sequenced in a study of cytotoxic CD8 clonotypes in ibrutinib-treated CLL. Data came from immunoSEQ multiplex PCR; TCRdb stores just in-frame clones and leaves some out. Of roughly 100,000 clones listed, approximately 78% are singletons. The sequencing used PBMCs, collected after 12 months of ibrutinib treatment. The receptor source for this set is a human donor with chronic lymphocytic leukemia.

V gene TRBV6-1 combines with J gene TRBJ1-2, with 7 bases matching TRBD1. The CDR3 totals 15 residues. V dropped 6 bases and J dropped 2; count of bases not matched to a gene: 9. Germline V CDR1 and CDR2: MNHNS, SASEGT. Here the CDR3 reads CASRIIGGGNYGYTF. The DNA of the CDR3 is TGTGCCAGCAGGATTATAGGGGGCGGGAACTATGGCTACACCTTC.

The chain is built from TRBV30 and TRBJ2-5, with a weak D call TRBD2 (5 bases). Per germline, CDR1 GTSNPN and CDR2 SVGIG (reference sequence). This CDR3 contains 13 residues. The V and J ends lost 1 base and 5 bases respectively, with 11 bases between them. CDR3 sequence reads: CAWSGAVAETQYF. In DNA, the CDR3 is TGTGCCTGGAGTGGAGCGGTTGCGGAGACCCAGTACTTC.

The chain recombines TRBV5-1 with TRBJ1-1; a possible D gene is TRBD1 (5 bases). The germline CDR1 and CDR2 sequences are SGHRS and YFSETQ. The CDR3 contains 16 residues. V lost 5 bases and J lost 1, with 18 bases in between. The CDR3 reads CASRPPSSGGNTEAFF. The CDR3 DNA reads TGCGCCAGCAGACCCCCCAGCAGTGGGGGGAACACTGAAGCTTTCTTT.

The genes are TRBV7-8 and TRBJ1-2; D possibly corresponds to TRBD1 (6 bases). Trimming removed 3 bases at V and 5 bases at J, with 10 bases between. Germline V gene sequence: CDR1 SGHVS, CDR2 FQNEAQ. This CDR3 is 13 amino acids long. The CDR3 DNA reads as TGTGCCAGCAGCTTTTCAGGGGAGTATGGCTACACCTTC. Translating it yields CASSFSGEYGYTF. The full variable domain, its missing parts supplied by reference TRBV7-8 and TRBJ1-2, is GAGVSQSPRYKVAKRGQDVALRCDPISGHVSLFWYQQALGQGPEFLTYFQNEAQLDKSGLPSDRFFAERPEGSVSTLKIQRTQQEDSAVYLCASSFSGEYGYTFGSGTRLTVV.

The chain is built from TRBV10-3 and TRBJ2-1; 10 bases match TRBD1. The germline CDR1 and CDR2 sequences are ENHRY and SYGVKD. The CDR3 length is 15 residues. V lost 6 bases, J lost 8 bases, and 10 bases stayed unmatched. The CDR3, as DNA: TGTGCCATCAGGGTTGGGACAGGGGCAGGGGATGAGCAGTTCTTC. Translation gives CAIRVGTGAGDEQFF.

The chain is built from TRBV29-1 and TRBJ1-2, with 9 bases lining up with TRBD1. The germline V gene encodes CDR1 SQVTM and CDR2 ANQGSEA. This CDR3 contains 17 residues. The DNA for the CDR3 is TGCTCTTCTAGGAACCTAGGAGGGGACAGGGTATCGGATGGCTACACCTTC. Protein: CSSRNLGGDRVSDGYTF.

The chain uses TRBV6-1 and TRBJ2-7; no firm D call. CDR1 and CDR2 from the germline V gene are MNHNS and SASEGT. The CDR3 has 13 residues. With 10 bases removed from V and 5 bases from J, the gap between germline ends came to 18 bases. DNA for the CDR3: TGTGCCACCTCGGCTGCGGAGAATGACGAGCAGTACTTC. This codes for CATSAAENDEQYF.

J is TRBJ2-7 and V is TRBV2; 8 bases align to TRBD1. CDR1 is SNHLY and CDR2 is FYNNEI in the germline V gene. V dropped 4 bases and J dropped 9; count of bases not matched to a gene: 5. The CDR3 loop spans 12 amino acids. Here the CDR3 reads CASSGDRGSQYF. For the CDR3, the DNA is TGTGCCAGCAGTGGCGACAGGGGTTCGCAGTACTTC.

This chain joins TRBV5-5 and TRBJ1-1; maybe TRBD1 (5 bases). The CDR3 has 14 amino acids. Trimming pared 1 base from V and 5 bases from J, leaving 12 bases between. Germline lookup yields CDR1 SGHKS and CDR2 YYEKEE (reference sequence). CDR3 sequence reads: CASSLSGTVTEAFF. Written as DNA, the CDR3 is TGTGCCAGCAGCTTGTCCGGGACTGTGACTGAAGCTTTCTTT.

This chain joins TRBV13 and TRBJ1-4; TRBD1 aligns across 9 bases. The V and J ends lost 5 bases and 8 bases, in that order; junction bases with no gene match: 6. The CDR3 runs 14 residues. Germline V lookup: CDR1 PRHDT, CDR2 FYEKMQ (reference sequence). The CDR3 coding sequence is TGTGCCAGCAGCCACTGGGGACAGGGCGAAAAACTGTTTTTT. It translates to CASSHWGQGEKLFF.

V gene TRBV6-1 combines with J gene TRBJ2-7; 7 nucleotides match TRBD1. The CDR3 loop spans 13 amino acids. CDR1 and CDR2 (germline): MNHNS, SASEGT. After removal of 6 bases from V and 4 bases from J, the junction contained 6 bases not matched to a gene. The CDR3 region is CASRDRARYEQYF. CDR3 bases: TGTGCCAGCAGAGACAGGGCTCGGTACGAGCAGTACTTC.

The rearrangement uses TRBV7-8 and TRBJ2-2; D is uncertain. Germline CDR1 is SGHVS and CDR2 is FQNEAQ. The CDR3 runs to 13 residues. The V end was cut by 4 bases, the J end by 6 bases, with 9 bases between. Written as DNA, the CDR3 is TGTGCCAGCAGCTCGTCCATTTCCGGGGAGCTGTTTTTT. It specifies CASSSSISGELFF.

The rearrangement uses TRBV9 and TRBJ1-3; perhaps TRBD1 as D (6 bases). Germline V lookup: CDR1 SGDLS, CDR2 YYNGEE. With 2 bases removed from V and 4 bases from J, the gap between germline ends came to 10 bases. The CDR3 runs to 14 residues. CDR3 nucleotides: TGTGCCAGCAGCGTCCCGGGGGCCGGAAACACCATATATTTT. Its translation is CASSVPGAGNTIYF.

On this clone: Other DNA sequences in the same sample also yield this CDR3. The genes are TRBV9 and TRBJ2-5; D is unresolved. Germline CDR1 is SGDLS and CDR2 is YYNGEE. Trimming stripped 0 bases from V and 2 bases from J, with 11 bases between. The CDR3 has 15 residues. Written as DNA, the CDR3 is TGTGCCAGCAGCGTAGTTGGCGGACGGCAAGAGACCCAGTACTTC. Amino acids: CASSVVGGRQETQYF.

CDR3 DNA: TGTGCCAGCGCCTTCCCCCCATCCTACGAGCAGTACTTC. It yields the protein CASAFPPSYEQYF. This sequence joins TRBV6-5 and TRBJ2-7; D is unresolved. Germline values: CDR1 MNHEY, CDR2 SVGAGI. Trimming pared 8 bases from V and 1 base from J, leaving 12 bases between. This CDR3 has 13 amino acids.

This clone was counted once. This chain uses TRBV4-1 with TRBJ1-6, with D maybe TRBD1 (6 bases). This CDR3 has 15 residues. Trimming removed 0 bases at V and 7 bases at J, with 10 bases between. Germline CDR1 and CDR2: MGHRA and YSYEKL. Written as DNA, the CDR3 is TGCGCCAGCAGCCAAGAACAGGGACCCAATTCACCCCTCCACTTT. Residues: CASSQEQGPNSPLHF.

The gene calls are TRBV6-4 and TRBJ1-2; D unclear. The V gene lost 4 bases and the J gene lost 3 bases, with 6 bases spanning the gap. Germline values: CDR1 MRHNA, CDR2 SNTAGT. The CDR3 extends over 12 amino acids. The CDR3 is CASSGSDYGYTF. CDR3 sequence (DNA): TGTGCCAGCAGTGGTTCAGACTATGGCTACACCTTC.

This chain's CDR3 is CAWSGFDRAISYEQYF. The CDR3 nucleotides read TGTGCCTGGAGCGGGTTTGACAGGGCCATATCCTACGAGCAGTACTTC. The chain couples TRBV30 to TRBJ2-7; 7 bases line up with TRBD1. CDR1 is GTSNPN and CDR2 is SVGIG in the germline V gene (reference sequence). The CDR3 runs 16 residues. V shed 3 bases, J shed 1 base, and the junction held 12 bases outside the gene matches.

This clone was seen just once. The genes are TRBV5-6 and TRBJ1-2; no definite D call. Trimming stripped 4 bases from V and 4 bases from J, with 11 bases between. Germline CDR1 reads SGHDT; CDR2 reads YYEEEE. The CDR3 has 13 residues. CDR3 amino acids: CASSQGRLYGYTF. In DNA, the CDR3 is TGTGCCAGCAGCCAAGGACGGCTCTATGGCTACACCTTC.

The chain recombines TRBV11-2 with TRBJ2-7, with D possibly being TRBD2 (6 bases). The V end was cut by 8 bases, the J end by 3 bases, with 11 bases between. The CDR3 sequence is 12 residues long. In germline, CDR1 is SGHAT, CDR2 FQNNGV. CDR3 nucleotides: TGTGCCAGCCCCGGCGGGGTCTACGAGCAGTACTTC. This encodes CASPGGVYEQYF.

The chain recombines TRBV30 with TRBJ2-1, with 11 bases aligning to TRBD2. The CDR3 extends over 16 amino acids. V shed 5 bases and J 0 bases; nucleotides not matched to a gene: 6. Germline V lookup: CDR1 GTSNPN, CDR2 SVGIG (reference sequence). CDR3 coding DNA: TGTGCCTGGTCGGCACTAGCGGGGGTCTCCTACAATGAGCAGTTCTTC. It is translated as CAWSALAGVSYNEQFF.

The rearrangement uses TRBV15 and TRBJ1-1; possible D gene TRBD1, 5 bases. The CDR3 length is 14 residues. V lost 1 base and J 8 bases, leaving 14 bases between the germline ends. The germline V gene encodes CDR1 LNHNV and CDR2 YYDKDF (reference sequence). The CDR3 spells CATSRGGAEREAFF. CDR3 nucleotide sequence: TGTGCCACCAGCAGAGGCGGGGCAGAAAGAGAAGCTTTCTTT.